This T cell receptor beta chain was observed in a study of blood T cell repertoires in COVID-19. Study background: Sources were T cells, B-cell-depleted T cells, or PBMCs; the material itself was cDNA or gDNA.

The CDR3 contains 16 residues. CDR1 and CDR2 (germline): SGHRS, YFSETQ. About this clone itself: The junction does not match germline at one end; this may be a read error.

The Seattle site enrolled patients during active infection and followed them longitudinally. Method: immunoSEQ multiplex PCR; TCRdb's copy keeps in-frame clones and lacks some. The sample lists 200,000 to 250,000 clones; roughly 86% were seen once. The chain carries TRBV5-1 and TRBJ1-6; D gene unclear. The sequence was obtained from a woman aged 50 to 60 with COVID-19, enrolled during active disease. Sequencing was done on a sample of peripheral blood. The CDR3 reads CASSLGTTSHNSPLHF. CDR3 nucleotides: TGCGCCAGCAGCTTGGGCACAACCTCCCATAATTCACCCCTCCACTTT.